Listed below are T cell receptor beta chains from one sample, sequenced in a study of early T cells in non-severe SARS-CoV-2 infection. TCRdb reprocessed the 5' RACE reads with MiXCR, giving one entry per CDR3 protein. In the table there are 45,000 to 70,000 distinct CDR3 sequences, 6% to 7% of which are singletons. The sequencing input was whole blood. Receptor source: an adult who was a healthcare worker with PCR-confirmed SARS-CoV-2 infection or an uninfected control (not recorded which). The CDR3 runs from the conserved cysteine through the conserved F or W. The D gene is left open where the match is weak. Clone size is stated in some rows and not others, as once, few, many or a class when expanded.

V	J	size	D	CDR3	DNA
TRBV6-5	TRBJ1-2	many	-	CASKTGANYGYTF	TGTGCCAGCAAAACCGGGGCCAACTATGGCTACACCTTC
TRBV5-1	TRBJ2-3	few	TRBD2	CASRTSGLTDTQYF	TGCGCCAGCAGAACTAGCGGACTCACAGATACGCAGTATTTT
TRBV7-9	TRBJ1-1	-	-	CASSSGLFTEAFF	TGTGCCAGCAGCTCTGGACTATTCACTGAAGCTTTCTTT
TRBV10-1	TRBJ1-1	many	-	CASRNTVNTEAFF	TGCGCCAGCAGGAACACAGTGAACACTGAAGCTTTCTTT
TRBV27	TRBJ1-2	many	TRBD1	CASSSEWTGENGYTF	TGTGCCAGCAGCTCGGAGTGGACAGGGGAGAATGGCTACACCTTC
TRBV12-3/TRBV12-4	TRBJ1-2	many	TRBD1	CASSWDRDYGYTF	TGTGCCAGCAGTTGGGACAGGGACTATGGCTACACCTTC
TRBV5-1	TRBJ2-3	many	TRBD1	CASSLSVRGQTGTDTQYF	TGCGCCAGCAGCTTGAGCGTCAGGGGGCAGACGGGCACAGATACGCAGTATTTT
TRBV9	TRBJ2-7	many	-	CASSVDSTGYEQYF	TGTGCCAGCAGCGTAGACTCGACGGGCTACGAGCAGTACTTC
TRBV15	TRBJ2-3	-	TRBD1	CATSRDPSLPGQGDTDTQYF	TGTGCCACCAGCAGAGACCCATCATTACCGGGACAGGGAGACACAGATACGCAGTATTTT
TRBV5-1	TRBJ2-3	many	TRBD1	CASSLAGTGSSTDTQYF	TGCGCCAGCAGCTTGGCCGGGACAGGCTCTAGCACAGATACGCAGTATTTT
TRBV6-2/TRBV6-3	TRBJ2-1	few	-	CASSYVARSYNEQFF	TGTGCCAGCAGTTACGTCGCCCGCTCCTACAATGAGCAGTTCTTC
TRBV4-3	TRBJ1-2	many	-	CASSQELTLLHGYTF	TGCGCCAGCAGCCAAGAGCTAACGCTTCTCCATGGCTACACCTTC
TRBV5-1	TRBJ2-3	few	-	CASSLVDSRDTQYF	TGCGCCAGCAGCTTGGTAGACAGCCGAGATACGCAGTATTTT
TRBV19	TRBJ2-5	few	-	CASSIDGGSFQETQYF	TGTGCCAGTAGTATAGACGGAGGATCCTTCCAAGAGACCCAGTACTTC
TRBV6-2/TRBV6-3	TRBJ2-1	-	-	CASSYGSLDEQFF	TGTGCCAGCAGTTACGGCTCATTGGATGAGCAGTTCTTC
TRBV20-1	TRBJ1-1	many	TRBD1	CSAVTGGTAEAFF	TGCAGTGCTGTGACAGGGGGCACCGCTGAAGCTTTCTTT
TRBV4-1	TRBJ1-3	-	TRBD1	CASSQEPQGAPGNTIYF	TGCGCCAGCAGCCAAGAACCGCAGGGGGCGCCGGGAAACACCATATATTTT
TRBV5-5	TRBJ2-3	few	-	CASSLRVTDTQYF	TGTGCCAGCAGCCTCCGGGTCACAGATACGCAGTATTTT
TRBV4-2	TRBJ2-7	many	-	CASSRNYRAPSYEQYF	TGTGCCAGCAGTCGCAACTACAGGGCACCCTCCTACGAGCAGTACTTC
TRBV30	TRBJ2-2	few	-	CAWSWQNTGELFF	TGTGCCTGGAGCTGGCAGAACACCGGGGAGCTGTTTTTT
TRBV6-5	TRBJ2-7	many	-	CASSSTGNSYEQYF	TGTGCCAGCAGTAGTACAGGGAACTCCTACGAGCAGTACTTC
TRBV19	TRBJ1-2	few	-	CASSKSELTRDYTF	TGTGCCAGTAGCAAGTCGGAATTGACAAGGGACTACACCTTC
TRBV4-3	TRBJ2-2	-	TRBD2	CASSQPIAGSRDTGELFF	TGCGCCAGCAGCCAACCCATAGCGGGGTCGCGGGACACCGGGGAGCTGTTTTTT
TRBV18	TRBJ1-1	-	-	CASSPMAVEAFF	TGTGCCAGCTCACCAATGGCCGTTGAAGCTTTCTTT
TRBV20-1	TRBJ2-7	-	-	CSAWGVYEQYF	TGCAGTGCTTGGGGTGTCTACGAGCAGTACTTC
TRBV7-2	TRBJ2-3	-	-	CASSSRKGLTDTQYF	TGTGCCAGCAGCTCCCGGAAGGGTCTCACAGATACGCAGTATTTT
TRBV10-3	TRBJ2-3	few	TRBD2	CAISESRLALATQYF	TGTGCCATCAGTGAGTCGCGACTAGCCCTAGCTACGCAGTATTTT
TRBV7-2	TRBJ2-2	few	TRBD2	CASSFSGTLNTGELFF	TGTGCCAGCAGCTTTAGCGGGACTCTTAACACCGGGGAGCTGTTTTTT
TRBV18	TRBJ1-5	few	-	CASSRTDQPQHF	TGTGCCAGCTCCCGGACCGATCAGCCCCAGCATTTT
TRBV6-2/TRBV6-3	TRBJ1-4	few	-	CASRDRRGANEKLFF	TGTGCCAGCAGAGATCGACGAGGGGCTAATGAAAAACTGTTTTTT
TRBV18	TRBJ1-1	-	-	CASSPTRVMNTEAFF	TGTGCCAGCTCACCAACCAGGGTCATGAACACTGAAGCTTTCTTT
TRBV28	TRBJ2-3	-	-	CASSLQDPVTDTQYF	TGTGCCAGCAGCCTACAGGATCCAGTCACAGATACGCAGTATTTT
TRBV10-3	TRBJ2-7	-	TRBD2	CAIGIAGTYEQYF	TGTGCCATCGGAATAGCGGGTACCTACGAGCAGTACTTC
TRBV20-1	TRBJ2-2	many	TRBD1	CSARGGTGAGELFF	TGCAGTGCTAGAGGCGGGACAGGGGCCGGGGAGCTGTTTTTT
TRBV14	TRBJ2-1	many	TRBD2	CASSTWTSGPSSYNEQFF	TGTGCCAGCAGCACCTGGACTAGCGGGCCCAGCTCCTACAATGAGCAGTTCTTC
TRBV7-3	TRBJ2-1	few	-	CASSLGQGSYNEQFF	TGTGCCAGCAGCTTAGGGCAGGGGTCCTACAATGAGCAGTTCTTC
TRBV12-3/TRBV12-4	TRBJ1-6	many	TRBD1	CAVGQGVSPLHF	TGTGCCGTCGGACAGGGTGTTTCACCCCTCCACTTT
TRBV7-2	TRBJ2-4	-	-	CASSLGDRRDNGNIQYF	TGTGCCAGCAGCTTAGGGGACCGCAGGGATAATGGAAACATTCAGTACTTC
TRBV6-4	TRBJ2-1	many	-	CASSRGGDSYNEQFF	TGTGCCAGCAGTCGAGGGGGGGACTCCTACAATGAGCAGTTCTTC
TRBV7-7	TRBJ2-7	few	-	CASSLAPIDAEQYF	TGTGCTAGCAGCTTAGCACCGATAGATGCCGAGCAGTACTTC
TRBV27	TRBJ1-6	many	-	CASSLPSGILHF	TGTGCCAGCAGTCTCCCCTCAGGGATCCTCCACTTT
TRBV20-1	TRBJ2-7	few	TRBD2	CSATLLAGGIYYEQYF	TGCAGTGCTACCCTCCTAGCGGGGGGGATCTACTACGAGCAGTACTTC
TRBV20-1	TRBJ1-1	medium-sized	-	CSASLKRPITEAFF	TGCAGTGCTTCGTTAAAGCGACCGATCACTGAAGCTTTCTTT
TRBV20-1	TRBJ1-1	many	-	CSAQRAQANTEAFF	TGCAGTGCCCAGAGGGCACAGGCGAACACTGAAGCTTTCTTT
TRBV11-3	TRBJ2-6	many	-	CASSLAALSGANVLTF	TGTGCCAGCAGCTTAGCGGCGCTCTCTGGGGCCAACGTCCTGACTTTC
TRBV20-1	TRBJ2-7	-	-	CSARSTRTYDQYF	TGCAGTGCTCGCTCAACTCGTACCTACGACCAGTACTTC
TRBV7-3	TRBJ2-1	many	TRBD1	CASSWGQGDGNEQFF	TGTGCCAGCAGCTGGGGACAGGGGGATGGGAATGAGCAGTTCTTC
TRBV19	TRBJ1-5	-	-	CASSIGGLYQPQHF	TGTGCCAGTAGTATAGGAGGGCTCTATCAGCCCCAGCATTTT
TRBV2	TRBJ2-7	-	TRBD2	CASSAGLAGAYEQYF	TGTGCCAGCAGCGCCGGACTAGCGGGGGCCTACGAGCAGTACTTC
TRBV27	TRBJ2-7	-	-	CASSPQENYEQYF	TGTGCCAGCAGTCCACAGGAAAACTACGAGCAGTACTTC